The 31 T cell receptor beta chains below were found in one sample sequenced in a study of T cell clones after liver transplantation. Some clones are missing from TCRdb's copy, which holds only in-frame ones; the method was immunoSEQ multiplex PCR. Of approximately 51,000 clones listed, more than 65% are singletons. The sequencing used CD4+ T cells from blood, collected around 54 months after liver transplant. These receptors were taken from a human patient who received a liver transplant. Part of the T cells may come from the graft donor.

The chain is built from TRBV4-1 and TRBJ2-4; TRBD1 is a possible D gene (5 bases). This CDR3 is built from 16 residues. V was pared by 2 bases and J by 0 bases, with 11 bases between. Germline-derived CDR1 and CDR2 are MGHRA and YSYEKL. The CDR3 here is CASSQQDSSAKNIQYF. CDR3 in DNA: TGCGCCAGCAGCCAACAAGACAGCTCAGCCAAAAACATTCAGTACTTC.

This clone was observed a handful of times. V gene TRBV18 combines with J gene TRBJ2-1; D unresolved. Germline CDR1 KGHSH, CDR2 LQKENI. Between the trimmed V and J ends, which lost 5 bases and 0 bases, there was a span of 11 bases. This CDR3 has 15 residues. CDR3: CASSTTESSYNEQFF. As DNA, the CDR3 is TGTGCCAGCTCAACGACGGAAAGCTCCTACAATGAGCAGTTCTTC.

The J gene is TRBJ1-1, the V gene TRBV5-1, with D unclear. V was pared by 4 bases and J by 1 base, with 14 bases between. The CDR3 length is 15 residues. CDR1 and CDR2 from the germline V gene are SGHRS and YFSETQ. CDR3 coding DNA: TGCGCCAGCAGCGCCCGGGAGGGAGGGAACACTGAAGCTTTCTTT. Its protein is CASSAREGGNTEAFF.

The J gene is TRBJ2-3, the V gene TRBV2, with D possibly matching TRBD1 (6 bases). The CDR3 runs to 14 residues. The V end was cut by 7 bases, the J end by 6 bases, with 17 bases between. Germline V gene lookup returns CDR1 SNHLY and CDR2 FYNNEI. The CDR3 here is CASTRALQGDTQYF. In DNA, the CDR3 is TGTGCCAGCACCCGGGCACTTCAGGGGGATACGCAGTATTTT.

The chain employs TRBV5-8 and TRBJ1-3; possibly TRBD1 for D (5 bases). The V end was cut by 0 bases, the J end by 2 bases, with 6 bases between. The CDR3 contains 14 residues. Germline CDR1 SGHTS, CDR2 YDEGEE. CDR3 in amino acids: CASSLGGTGNTIYF. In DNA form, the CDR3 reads TGTGCCAGCAGCTTGGGGGGGACTGGAAACACCATATATTTT.

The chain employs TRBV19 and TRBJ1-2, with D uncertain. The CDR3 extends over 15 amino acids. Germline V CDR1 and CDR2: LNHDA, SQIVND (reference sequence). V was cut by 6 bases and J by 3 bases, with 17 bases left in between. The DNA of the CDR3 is TGTGCCAGTAGCAGACCCTCATATGAATACTATGGCTACACCTTC. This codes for CASSRPSYEYYGYTF. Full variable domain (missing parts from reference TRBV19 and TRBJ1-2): DGGITQSPKYLFRKEGQNVTLSCEQNLNHDAMYWYRQDPGQGLRLIYYSQIVNDFQKGDIAEGYSVSREKKESFPLTVTSAQKNPTAFYLCASSRPSYEYYGYTFGSGTRLTVV.

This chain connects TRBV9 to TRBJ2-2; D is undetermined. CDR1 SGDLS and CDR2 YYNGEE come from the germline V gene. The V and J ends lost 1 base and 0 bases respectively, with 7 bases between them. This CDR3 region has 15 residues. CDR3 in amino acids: CASSVRSANTGELFF. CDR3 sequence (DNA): TGTGCCAGCAGCGTACGCAGCGCGAACACCGGGGAGCTGTTTTTT. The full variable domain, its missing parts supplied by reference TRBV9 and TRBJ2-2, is DSGVTQTPKHLITATGQRVTLRCSPRSGDLSVYWYQQSLDQGLQFLIQYYNGEERAKGNILERFSAQQFPDLHSELNLSSLELGDSALYFCASSVRSANTGELFFGEGSRLTVL.

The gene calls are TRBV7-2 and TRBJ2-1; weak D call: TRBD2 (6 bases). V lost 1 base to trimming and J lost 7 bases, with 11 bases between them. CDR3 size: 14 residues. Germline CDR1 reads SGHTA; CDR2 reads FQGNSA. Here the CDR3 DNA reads TGTGCCAGCAGCTTAGACGGCGGGGAGAATGAGCAGTTCTTC. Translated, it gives CASSLDGGENEQFF.

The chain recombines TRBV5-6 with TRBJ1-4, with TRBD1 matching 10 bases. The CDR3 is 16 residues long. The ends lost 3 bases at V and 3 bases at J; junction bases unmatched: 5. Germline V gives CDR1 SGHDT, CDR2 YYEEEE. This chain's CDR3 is CASSYGTGAPNEKLFF. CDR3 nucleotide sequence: TGTGCCAGCAGCTATGGGACAGGGGCCCCTAATGAAAAACTGTTTTTT.

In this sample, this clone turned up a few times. CDR3: CASSPLAGSYNEQFF. The CDR3 DNA reads TGTGCCAGCAGCCCATTGGCAGGCTCCTACAATGAGCAGTTCTTC. The genes are TRBV5-6 and TRBJ2-1; D is unclear. The CDR3 has 15 residues. Germline CDR1 reads SGHDT; CDR2 reads YYEEEE. V was clipped by 4 bases and J by 0 bases, with 11 bases between them.

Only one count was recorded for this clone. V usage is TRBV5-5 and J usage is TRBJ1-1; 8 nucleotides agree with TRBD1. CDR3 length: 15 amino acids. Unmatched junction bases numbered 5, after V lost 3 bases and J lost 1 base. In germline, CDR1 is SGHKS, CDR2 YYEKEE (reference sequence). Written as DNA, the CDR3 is TGTGCCAGCAGCTCTATGACAGGGGAGAACACTGAAGCTTTCTTT. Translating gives CASSSMTGENTEAFF. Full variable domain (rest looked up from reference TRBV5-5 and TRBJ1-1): DAGVTQSPTHLIKTRGQQVTLRCSPISGHKSVSWYQQVLGQGPQFIFQYYEKEERGRGNFPDRFSARQFPNYSSELNVNALLLGDSALYLCASSSMTGENTEAFFGQGTRLTVV.

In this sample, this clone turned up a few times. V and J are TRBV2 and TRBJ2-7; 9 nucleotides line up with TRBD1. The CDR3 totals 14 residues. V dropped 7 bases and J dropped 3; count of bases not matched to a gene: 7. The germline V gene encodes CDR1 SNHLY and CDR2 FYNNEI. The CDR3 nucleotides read TGTGCCAGCATCCCGGACAGGGGTCGCTACGAGCAGTACTTC. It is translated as CASIPDRGRYEQYF.

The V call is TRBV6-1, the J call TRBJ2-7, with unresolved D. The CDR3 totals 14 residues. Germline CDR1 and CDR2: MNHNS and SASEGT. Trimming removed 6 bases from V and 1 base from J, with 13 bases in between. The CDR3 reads CASSPRYTSYEQYF. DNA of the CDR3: TGTGCCAGCAGCCCACGGTATACTTCCTACGAGCAGTACTTC.

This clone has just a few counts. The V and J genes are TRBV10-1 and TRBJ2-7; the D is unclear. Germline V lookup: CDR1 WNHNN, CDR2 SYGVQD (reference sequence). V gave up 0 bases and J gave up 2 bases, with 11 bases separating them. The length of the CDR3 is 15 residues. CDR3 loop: CASSESVLGTYEQYF. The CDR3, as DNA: TGCGCCAGCAGTGAGTCGGTACTTGGCACCTACGAGCAGTACTTC.

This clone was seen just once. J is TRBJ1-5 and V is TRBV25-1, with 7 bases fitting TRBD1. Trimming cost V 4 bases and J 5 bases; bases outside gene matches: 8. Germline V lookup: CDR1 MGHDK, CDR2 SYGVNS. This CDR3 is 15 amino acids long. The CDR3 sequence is CASSAETGFDQPQHF. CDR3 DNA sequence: TGTGCCAGCAGTGCCGAGACAGGGTTCGATCAGCCCCAGCATTTT. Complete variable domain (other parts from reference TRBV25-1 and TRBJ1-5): EADIYQTPRYLVIGTGKKITLECSQTMGHDKMYWYQQDPGMELHLIHYSYGVNSTEKGDLSSESTVSRIRTEHFPLTLESARPSHTSQYLCASSAETGFDQPQHFGDGTRLSIL.

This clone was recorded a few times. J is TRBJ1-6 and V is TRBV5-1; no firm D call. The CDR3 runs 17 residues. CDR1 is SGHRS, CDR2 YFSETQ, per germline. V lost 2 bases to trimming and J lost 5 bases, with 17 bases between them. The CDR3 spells CASSFSPGQRNNSPLHF. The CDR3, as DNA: TGCGCCAGCAGCTTCTCCCCCGGGCAGCGTAATAATTCACCCCTCCACTTT.

DNA of the CDR3: TGTGCCAGCTCACCAGCACGACAGGGAATGGGTGAAAAACTGTTTTTT. It codes for CASSPARQGMGEKLFF. The chain is built from TRBV18 and TRBJ1-4; 7 bases are a match to TRBD1. With V trimmed by 2 bases and J by 7 bases, 10 bases remained unmatched. CDR3 length: 16 amino acids. CDR1 and CDR2 (germline): KGHSH, LQKENI.

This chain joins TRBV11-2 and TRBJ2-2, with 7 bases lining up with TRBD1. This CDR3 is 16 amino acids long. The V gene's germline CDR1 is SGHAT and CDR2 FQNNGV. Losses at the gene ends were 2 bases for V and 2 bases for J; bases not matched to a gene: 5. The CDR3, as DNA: TGTGCCAGCAGCTTACCGGGACAGATAAACACCGGGGAGCTGTTTTTT. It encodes CASSLPGQINTGELFF. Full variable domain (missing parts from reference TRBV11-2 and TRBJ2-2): EAGVAQSPRYKIIEKRQSVAFWCNPISGHATLYWYQQILGQGPKLLIQFQNNGVVDDSQLPKDRFSAERLKGVDSTLKIQPAKLEDSAVYLCASSLPGQINTGELFFGEGSRLTVL.

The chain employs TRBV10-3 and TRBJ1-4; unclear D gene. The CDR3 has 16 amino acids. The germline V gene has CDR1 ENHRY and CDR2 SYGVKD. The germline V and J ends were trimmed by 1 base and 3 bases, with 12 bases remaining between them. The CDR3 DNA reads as TGTGCCATCAGTGAGTTTCAATTGGGTTCTAATGAAAAACTGTTTTTT. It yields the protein CAISEFQLGSNEKLFF.

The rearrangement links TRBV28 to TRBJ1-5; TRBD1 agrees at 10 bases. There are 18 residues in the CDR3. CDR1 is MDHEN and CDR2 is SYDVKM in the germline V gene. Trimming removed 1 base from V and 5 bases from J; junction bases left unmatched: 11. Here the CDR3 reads CASSLYPPSGTGDQPQHF. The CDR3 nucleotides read TGTGCCAGCAGTTTATACCCCCCTTCCGGGACAGGGGATCAGCCCCAGCATTTT.

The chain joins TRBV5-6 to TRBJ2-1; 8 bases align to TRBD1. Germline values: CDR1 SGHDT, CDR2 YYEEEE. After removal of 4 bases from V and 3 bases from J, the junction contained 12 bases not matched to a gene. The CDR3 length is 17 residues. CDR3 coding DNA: TGTGCCAGCAGCCCTCAGGGGGCAGCGGTGAACTACAATGAGCAGTTCTTC. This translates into CASSPQGAAVNYNEQFF.

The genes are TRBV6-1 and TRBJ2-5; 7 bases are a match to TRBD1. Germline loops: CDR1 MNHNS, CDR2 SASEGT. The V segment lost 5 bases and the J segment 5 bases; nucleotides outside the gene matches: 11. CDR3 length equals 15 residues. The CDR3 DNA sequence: TGTGCCAGCAGTACTCGACAGGGCTTCTGGGAGACCCAGTACTTC. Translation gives CASSTRQGFWETQYF.

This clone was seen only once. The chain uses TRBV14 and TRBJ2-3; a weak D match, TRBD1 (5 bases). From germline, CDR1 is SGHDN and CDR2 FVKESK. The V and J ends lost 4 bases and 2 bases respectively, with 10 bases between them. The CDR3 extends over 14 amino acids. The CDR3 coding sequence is TGTGCCAGCAGCCGCCGACAGCCCACAGATACGCAGTATTTT. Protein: CASSRRQPTDTQYF.

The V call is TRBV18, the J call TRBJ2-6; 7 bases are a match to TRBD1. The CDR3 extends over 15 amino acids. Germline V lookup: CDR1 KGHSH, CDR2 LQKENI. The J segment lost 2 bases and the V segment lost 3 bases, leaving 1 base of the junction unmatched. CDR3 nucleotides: TGTGCCAGCTCACCCGGACAGGCTGGGGCCAACGTCCTGACTTTC. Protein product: CASSPGQAGANVLTF.

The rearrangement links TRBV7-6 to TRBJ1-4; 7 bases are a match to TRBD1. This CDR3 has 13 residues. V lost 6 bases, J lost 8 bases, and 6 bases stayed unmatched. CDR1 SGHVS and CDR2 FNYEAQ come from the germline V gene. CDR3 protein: CASRNTGVEKLFF. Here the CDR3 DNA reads TGTGCCAGCAGGAACACAGGGGTAGAAAAACTGTTTTTT.

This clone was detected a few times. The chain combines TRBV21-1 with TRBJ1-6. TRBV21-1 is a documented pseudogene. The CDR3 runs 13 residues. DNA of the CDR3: TGTGCCAGCAGCAAAGGGGGGAATTCACCCCTCCACTTT. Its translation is CASSKGGNSPLHF.

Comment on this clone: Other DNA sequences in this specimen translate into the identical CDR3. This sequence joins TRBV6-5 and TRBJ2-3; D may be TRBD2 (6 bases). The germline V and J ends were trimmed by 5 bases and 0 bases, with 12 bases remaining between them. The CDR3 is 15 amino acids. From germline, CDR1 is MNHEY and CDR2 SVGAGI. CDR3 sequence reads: CASSRGTSSTDTQYF. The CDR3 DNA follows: TGTGCCAGCAGTCGCGGGACCTCTAGCACAGATACGCAGTATTTT.

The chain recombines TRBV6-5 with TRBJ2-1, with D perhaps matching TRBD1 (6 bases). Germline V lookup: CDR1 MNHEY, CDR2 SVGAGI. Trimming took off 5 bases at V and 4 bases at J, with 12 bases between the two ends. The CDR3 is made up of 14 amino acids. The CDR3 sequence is CASSEVGTYNEQFF. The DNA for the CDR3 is TGTGCCAGCAGTGAAGTCGGGACATACAATGAGCAGTTCTTC.

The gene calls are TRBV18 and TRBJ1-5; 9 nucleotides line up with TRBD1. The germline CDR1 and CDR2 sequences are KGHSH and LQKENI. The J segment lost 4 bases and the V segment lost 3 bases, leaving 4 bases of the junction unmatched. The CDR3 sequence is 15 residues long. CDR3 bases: TGTGCCAGCTCACCGGGACAGGGTGTTAATCAGCCCCAGCATTTT. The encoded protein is CASSPGQGVNQPQHF.

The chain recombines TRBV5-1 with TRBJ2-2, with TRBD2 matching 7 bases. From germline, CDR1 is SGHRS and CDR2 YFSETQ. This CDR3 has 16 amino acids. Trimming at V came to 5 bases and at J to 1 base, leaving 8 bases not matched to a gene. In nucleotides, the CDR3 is TGCGCCAGCAGTCCGCGCGCGGGGGTGAACACCGGGGAGCTGTTTTTT. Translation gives CASSPRAGVNTGELFF.

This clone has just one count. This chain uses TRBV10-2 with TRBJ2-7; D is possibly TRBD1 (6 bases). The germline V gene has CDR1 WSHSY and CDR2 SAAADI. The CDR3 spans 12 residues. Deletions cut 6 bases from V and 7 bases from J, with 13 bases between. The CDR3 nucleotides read TGCGCCAGCAGCCACAGGGTGGAAGAGCAGTACTTC. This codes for CASSHRVEEQYF.